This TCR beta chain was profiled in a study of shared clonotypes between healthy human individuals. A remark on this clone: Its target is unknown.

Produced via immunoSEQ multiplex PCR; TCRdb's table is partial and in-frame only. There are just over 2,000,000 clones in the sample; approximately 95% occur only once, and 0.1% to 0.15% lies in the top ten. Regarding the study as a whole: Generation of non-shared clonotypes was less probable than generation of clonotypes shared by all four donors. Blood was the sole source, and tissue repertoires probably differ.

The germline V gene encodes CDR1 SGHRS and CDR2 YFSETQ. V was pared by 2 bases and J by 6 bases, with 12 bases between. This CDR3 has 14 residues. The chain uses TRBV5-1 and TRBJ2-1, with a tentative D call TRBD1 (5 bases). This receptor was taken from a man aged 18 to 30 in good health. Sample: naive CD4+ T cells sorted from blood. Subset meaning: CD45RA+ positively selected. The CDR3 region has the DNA TGCGCCAGCAGCTTTACAGGACCCTTCAATGAGCAGTTCTTC. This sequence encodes CASSFTGPFNEQFF. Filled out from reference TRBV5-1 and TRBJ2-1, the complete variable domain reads KAGVTQTPRYLIKTRGQQVTLSCSPISGHRSVSWYQQTPGQGLQFLFEYFSETQRNKGNFPGRFSGRQFSNSRSEMNVSTLELGDSALYLCASSFTGPFNEQFFGPGTRLTVL.